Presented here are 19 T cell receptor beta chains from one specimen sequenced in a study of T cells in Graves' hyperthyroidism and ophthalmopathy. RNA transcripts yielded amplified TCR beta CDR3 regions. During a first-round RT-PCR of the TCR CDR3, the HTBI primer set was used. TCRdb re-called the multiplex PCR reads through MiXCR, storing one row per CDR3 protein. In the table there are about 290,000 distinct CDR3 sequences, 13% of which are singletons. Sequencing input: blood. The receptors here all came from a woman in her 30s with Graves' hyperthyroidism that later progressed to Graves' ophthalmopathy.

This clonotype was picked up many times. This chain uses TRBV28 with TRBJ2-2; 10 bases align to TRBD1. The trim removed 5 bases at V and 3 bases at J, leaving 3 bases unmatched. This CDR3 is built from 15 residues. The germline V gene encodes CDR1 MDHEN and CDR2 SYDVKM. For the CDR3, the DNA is TGTGCCAGCAGTCACGGACAGGGGGACACCGGGGAGCTGTTTTTT. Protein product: CASSHGQGDTGELFF.

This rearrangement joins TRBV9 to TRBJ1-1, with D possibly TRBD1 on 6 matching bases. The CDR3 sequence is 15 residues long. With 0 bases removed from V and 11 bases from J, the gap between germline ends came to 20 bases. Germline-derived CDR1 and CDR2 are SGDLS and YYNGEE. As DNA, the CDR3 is TGTGCCAGCAGCGTAGTTGATTCGGGGGGCGCTGGGGCTTTCTTT. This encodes CASSVVDSGGAGAFF.

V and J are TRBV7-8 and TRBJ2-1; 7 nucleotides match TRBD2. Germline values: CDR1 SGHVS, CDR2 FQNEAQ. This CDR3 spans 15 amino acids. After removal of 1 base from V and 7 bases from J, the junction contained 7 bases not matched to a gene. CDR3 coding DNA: TGTGCCAGCAGCTTAGGATCATCAGCGGGGAATGAGCAGTTCTTC. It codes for CASSLGSSAGNEQFF.

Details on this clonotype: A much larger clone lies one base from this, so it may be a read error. The CDR3 nucleotides read TGTGCCAGCAGCTTAGCGGGGCCGAGAGACCAAGAGACCCAGTACTTC. Protein: CASSLAGPRDQETQYF. J is TRBJ2-5 and V is TRBV7-2, with D tentatively TRBD1 (5 bases). The CDR3 runs to 16 residues. Germline lookup yields CDR1 SGHTA and CDR2 FQGNSA. V gave up 0 bases and J gave up 0 bases, with 11 bases separating them.

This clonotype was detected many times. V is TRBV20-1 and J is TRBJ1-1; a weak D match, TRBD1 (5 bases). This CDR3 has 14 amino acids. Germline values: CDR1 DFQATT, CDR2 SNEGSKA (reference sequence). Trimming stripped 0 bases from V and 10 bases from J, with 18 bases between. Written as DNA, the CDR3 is TGCAGTGCTAGAGAGACCTTTGTGGGGCCGGCAGCTTTCTTT. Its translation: CSARETFVGPAAFF.

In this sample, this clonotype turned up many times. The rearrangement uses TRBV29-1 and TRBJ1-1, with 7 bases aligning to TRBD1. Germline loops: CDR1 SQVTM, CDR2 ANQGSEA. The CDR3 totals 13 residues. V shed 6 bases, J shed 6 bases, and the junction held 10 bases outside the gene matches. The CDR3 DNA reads TGCAGCGTGTTCGACAGGGTCTCGGCTGAAGCTTTCTTT. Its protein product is CSVFDRVSAEAFF.

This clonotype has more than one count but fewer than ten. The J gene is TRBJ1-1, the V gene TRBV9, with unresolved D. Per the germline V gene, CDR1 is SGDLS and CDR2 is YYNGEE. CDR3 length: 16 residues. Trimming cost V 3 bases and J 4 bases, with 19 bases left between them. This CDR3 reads CASSASKYDLSTEAFF. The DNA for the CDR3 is TGTGCCAGCAGCGCTTCAAAATACGATTTGAGCACTGAAGCTTTCTTT.

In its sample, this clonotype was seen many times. The CDR3 reads CASSLYTGQGAKNIQYF. As DNA, the CDR3 is TGTGCCAGCAGCCTCTACACCGGACAGGGGGCGAAAAACATTCAGTACTTC. The chain has TRBV4-2 and TRBJ2-4; 11 bases line up with TRBD1. Germline CDR1 reads LGHNA; CDR2 reads YNFKEQ. CDR3 length: 17 residues. Trimming removed 4 bases from V and 4 bases from J; junction bases left unmatched: 9.

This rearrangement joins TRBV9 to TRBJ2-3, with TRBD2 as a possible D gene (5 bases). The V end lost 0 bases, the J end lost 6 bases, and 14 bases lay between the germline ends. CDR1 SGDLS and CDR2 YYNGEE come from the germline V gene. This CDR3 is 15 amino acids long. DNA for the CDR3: TGTGCCAGCAGCGTAGGGGATGTGGGAGTGGATACGCAGTATTTT. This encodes CASSVGDVGVDTQYF.

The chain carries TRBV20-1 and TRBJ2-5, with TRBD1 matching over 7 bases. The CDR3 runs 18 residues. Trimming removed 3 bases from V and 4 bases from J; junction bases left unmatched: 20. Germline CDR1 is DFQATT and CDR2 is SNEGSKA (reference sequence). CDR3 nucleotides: TGCAGTGCTAGTAGTGCCAGCAGCGATAGACAGGGAAGAGAGACCCAGTACTTC. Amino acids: CSASSASSDRQGRETQYF.

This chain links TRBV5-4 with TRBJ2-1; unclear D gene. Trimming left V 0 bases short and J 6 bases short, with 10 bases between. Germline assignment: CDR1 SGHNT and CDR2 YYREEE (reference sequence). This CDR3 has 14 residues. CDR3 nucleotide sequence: TGTGCCAGCAGCTTGGCCAGGTCCAGCAATGAGCAGTTCTTC. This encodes CASSLARSSNEQFF.

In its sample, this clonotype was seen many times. The CDR3 nucleotides read TGTGCCAGCAGCTTAGCGGGACTAACGAACACCGGGGAGCTGTTTTTT. It translates to CASSLAGLTNTGELFF. The chain uses TRBV11-2 and TRBJ2-2; 7 nucleotides line up with TRBD2. Germline values: CDR1 SGHAT, CDR2 FQNNGV. V lost 1 base and J lost 0; bases outside the gene matches: 2. CDR3 size: 16 residues.

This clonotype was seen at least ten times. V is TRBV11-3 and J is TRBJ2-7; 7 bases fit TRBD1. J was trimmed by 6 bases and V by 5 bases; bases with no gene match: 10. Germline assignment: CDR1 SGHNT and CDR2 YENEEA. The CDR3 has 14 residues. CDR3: CASSPRQGSPEQYF. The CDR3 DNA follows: TGTGCCAGCAGCCCCAGACAGGGATCTCCCGAGCAGTACTTC.

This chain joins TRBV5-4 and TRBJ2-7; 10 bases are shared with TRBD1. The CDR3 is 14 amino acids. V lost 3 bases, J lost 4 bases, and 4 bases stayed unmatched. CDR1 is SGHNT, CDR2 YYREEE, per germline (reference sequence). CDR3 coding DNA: TGTGCCAGCAGCTCCGGACAGGGGGAGTACGAGCAGTACTTC. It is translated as CASSSGQGEYEQYF.

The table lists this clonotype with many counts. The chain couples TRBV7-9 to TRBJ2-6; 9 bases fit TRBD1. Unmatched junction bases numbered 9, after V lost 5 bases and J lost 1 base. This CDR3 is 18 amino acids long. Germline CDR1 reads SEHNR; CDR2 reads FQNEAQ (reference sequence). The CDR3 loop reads CASSTLRTGESGANVLTF. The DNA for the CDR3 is TGTGCCAGCAGCACCCTTCGGACAGGGGAGTCTGGGGCCAACGTCCTGACTTTC.

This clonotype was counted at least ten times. CDR3 DNA: TGCGCCAGCAGCAACGGACTAGCGGGTACAACAGATACGCAGTATTTT. Amino acids: CASSNGLAGTTDTQYF. This chain joins TRBV5-1 and TRBJ2-3; 11 bases are shared with TRBD2. Germline V gives CDR1 SGHRS, CDR2 YFSETQ. With 4 bases clipped from V and 3 bases from J, the junction kept 7 bases outside the gene matches. The CDR3 is 16 residues long.

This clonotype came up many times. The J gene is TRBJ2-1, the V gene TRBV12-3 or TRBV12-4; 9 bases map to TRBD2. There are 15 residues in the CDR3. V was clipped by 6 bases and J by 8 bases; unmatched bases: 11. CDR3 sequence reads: CASSPGTSKVDEQFF. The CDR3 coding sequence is TGTGCCAGCAGCCCAGGGACTAGCAAAGTCGATGAGCAGTTCTTC.

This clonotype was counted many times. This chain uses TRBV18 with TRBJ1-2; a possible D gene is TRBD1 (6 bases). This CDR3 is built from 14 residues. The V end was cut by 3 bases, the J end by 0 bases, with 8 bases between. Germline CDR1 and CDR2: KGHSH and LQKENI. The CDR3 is CASSPGQANYGYTF. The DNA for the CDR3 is TGTGCCAGCTCACCGGGACAAGCTAACTATGGCTACACCTTC.

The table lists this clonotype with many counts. The CDR3 sequence is CASSLSQPSRTDTQYF. The CDR3 coding sequence is TGTGCCAGCAGTTTATCCCAGCCCTCGCGGACAGATACGCAGTATTTT. J is TRBJ2-3 and V is TRBV27; D is undetermined. V lost 0 bases and J lost 3, with 13 bases in between. This CDR3 has 16 amino acids. CDR1 is MNHEY, CDR2 SMNVEV, per germline (reference sequence).